The following is a T cell receptor (beta chain) sequence with its context. The sample comes from a study of blood T cell repertoires in COVID-19. Libraries were prepared by immunoSEQ multiplex PCR; TCRdb keeps only in-frame clonotypes and omits some of them. The data contain about 260,000 clones, about 88% of them singletons. The sequencing input was PBMCs or T cells enriched from blood (not recorded which). The source of this sequence is a man aged 25-40 years with acute COVID-19.

CDR3: CASSARLETQYF. The CDR3 DNA sequence: TGTGCCAGTAGTGCCAGGTTGGAGACCCAGTACTTC. This rearrangement joins TRBV19 to TRBJ2-5; D gene uncertain. The CDR3 is made up of 12 amino acids. Trimming left V 5 bases short and J 5 bases short, with 9 bases between. Germline CDR1 is LNHDA and CDR2 is SQIVND (reference sequence).